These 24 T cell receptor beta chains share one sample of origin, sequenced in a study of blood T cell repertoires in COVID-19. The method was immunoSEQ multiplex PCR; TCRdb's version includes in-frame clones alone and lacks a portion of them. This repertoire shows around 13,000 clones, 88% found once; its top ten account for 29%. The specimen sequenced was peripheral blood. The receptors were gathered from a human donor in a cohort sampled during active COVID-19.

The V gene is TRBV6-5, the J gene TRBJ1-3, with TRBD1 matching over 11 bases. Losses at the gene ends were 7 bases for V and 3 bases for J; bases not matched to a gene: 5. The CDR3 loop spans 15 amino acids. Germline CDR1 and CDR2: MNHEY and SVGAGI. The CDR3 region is CASTGQGAGGNTIYF. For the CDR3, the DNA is TGTGCCAGCACTGGACAGGGGGCAGGTGGAAACACCATATATTTT.

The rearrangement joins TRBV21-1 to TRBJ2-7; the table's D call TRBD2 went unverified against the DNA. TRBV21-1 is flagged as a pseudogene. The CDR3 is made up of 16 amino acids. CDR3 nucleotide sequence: TGTGCCAGCAGCAACCCTGGGACTAGCGGTTCCTACGAGCAGTACTTC. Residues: CASSNPGTSGSYEQYF.

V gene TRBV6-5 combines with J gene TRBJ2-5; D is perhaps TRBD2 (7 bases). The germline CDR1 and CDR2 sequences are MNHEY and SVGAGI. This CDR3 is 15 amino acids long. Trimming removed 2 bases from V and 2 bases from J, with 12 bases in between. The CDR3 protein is CASSYGGGLQETQYF. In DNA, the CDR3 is TGTGCCAGCAGTTACGGGGGGGGCCTACAAGAGACCCAGTACTTC.

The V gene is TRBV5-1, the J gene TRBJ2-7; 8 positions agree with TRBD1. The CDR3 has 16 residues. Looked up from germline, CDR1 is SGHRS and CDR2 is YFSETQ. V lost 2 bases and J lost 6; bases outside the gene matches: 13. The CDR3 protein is CASSFPPGGLLGEQYF. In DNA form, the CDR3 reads TGCGCCAGCAGCTTCCCTCCAGGGGGCTTGCTGGGCGAGCAGTACTTC. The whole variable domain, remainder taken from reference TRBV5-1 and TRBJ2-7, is KAGVTQTPRYLIKTRGQQVTLSCSPISGHRSVSWYQQTPGQGLQFLFEYFSETQRNKGNFPGRFSGRQFSNSRSEMNVSTLELGDSALYLCASSFPPGGLLGEQYFGPGTRLTVT.

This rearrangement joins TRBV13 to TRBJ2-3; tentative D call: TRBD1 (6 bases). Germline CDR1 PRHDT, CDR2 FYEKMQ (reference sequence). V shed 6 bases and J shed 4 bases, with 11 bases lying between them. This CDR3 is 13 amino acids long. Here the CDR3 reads CASRHTGSDTQYF. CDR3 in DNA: TGTGCCAGCAGGCACACAGGGTCAGATACGCAGTATTTT.

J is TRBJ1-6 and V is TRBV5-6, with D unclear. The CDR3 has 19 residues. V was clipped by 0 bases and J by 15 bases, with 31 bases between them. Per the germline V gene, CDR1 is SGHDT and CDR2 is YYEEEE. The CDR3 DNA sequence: TGTGCCAGCAGCTTGGCCGGAAGGCTAACCCCCTTACCCCTCGGGGTCCTCCACTTT. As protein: CASSLAGRLTPLPLGVLHF.

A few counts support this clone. Here the CDR3 DNA reads TGTGCCAGCAGTTTATCCCCCGGTTTGGGGGCTTTGGATCAGCCCCAGCATTTT. This gives the protein CASSLSPGLGALDQPQHF. The chain combines TRBV28 with TRBJ1-5; tentatively, D is TRBD1 (6 bases). The V end was cut by 1 base, the J end by 5 bases, with 21 bases between. CDR1 and CDR2 from the germline V gene are MDHEN and SYDVKM. The CDR3 covers 18 residues. The full variable domain, with the rest looked up from reference TRBV28 and TRBJ1-5, is DVKVTQSSRYLVKRTGEKVFLECVQDMDHENMFWYRQDPGLGLRLIYFSYDVKMKEKGDIPEGYSVSREKKERFSLILESASTNQTSMYLCASSLSPGLGALDQPQHFGDGTRLSIL.

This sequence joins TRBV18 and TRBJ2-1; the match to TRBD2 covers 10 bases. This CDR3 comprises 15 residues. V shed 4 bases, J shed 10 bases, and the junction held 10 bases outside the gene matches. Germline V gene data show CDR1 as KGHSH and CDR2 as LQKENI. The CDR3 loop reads CASSLTSGASHEQFF. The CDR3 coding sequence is TGTGCCAGCTCACTAACTAGCGGGGCGTCACACGAGCAGTTCTTC.

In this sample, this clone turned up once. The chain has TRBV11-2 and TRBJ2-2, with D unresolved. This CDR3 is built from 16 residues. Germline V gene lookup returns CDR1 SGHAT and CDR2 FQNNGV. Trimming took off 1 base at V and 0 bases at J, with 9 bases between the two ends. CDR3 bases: TGTGCCAGCAGCTTAGGGGCAGTGGCGAACACCGGGGAGCTGTTTTTT. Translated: CASSLGAVANTGELFF. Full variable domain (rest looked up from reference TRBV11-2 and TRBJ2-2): EAGVAQSPRYKIIEKRQSVAFWCNPISGHATLYWYQQILGQGPKLLIQFQNNGVVDDSQLPKDRFSAERLKGVDSTLKIQPAKLEDSAVYLCASSLGAVANTGELFFGEGSRLTVL.

CDR3 sequence reads: CASSQAGTGADTQYF. The DNA for the CDR3 is TGTGCCAGCAGCCAAGCCGGGACAGGGGCTGATACGCAGTATTTT. The V call is TRBV4-2, the J call TRBJ2-3; 10 bases agree with TRBD1. CDR3 length: 15 amino acids. V lost 1 base to trimming and J lost 6 bases; unmatched junction nucleotides: 4. Germline V CDR1 and CDR2: LGHNA, YNFKEQ.

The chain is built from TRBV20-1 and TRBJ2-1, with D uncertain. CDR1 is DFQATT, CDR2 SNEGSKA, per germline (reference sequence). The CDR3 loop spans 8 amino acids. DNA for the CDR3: TGCACCAACAATGAGCAGTTCTTC. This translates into CTNNEQFF.

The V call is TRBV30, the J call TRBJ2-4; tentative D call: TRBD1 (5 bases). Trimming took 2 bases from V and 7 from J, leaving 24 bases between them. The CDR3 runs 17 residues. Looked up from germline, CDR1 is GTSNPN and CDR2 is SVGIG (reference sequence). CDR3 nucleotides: TGTGCCTGGAGTCTTTCTTGGACAAGCATGGTCCGGAACATTCAGTACTTC. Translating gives CAWSLSWTSMVRNIQYF. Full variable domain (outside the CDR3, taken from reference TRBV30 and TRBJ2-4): SQTIHQWPATLVQPVGSPLSLECTVEGTSNPNLYWYRQAAGRGLQLLFYSVGIGQISSEVPQNLSASRPQDRQFILSSKKLLLSDSGFYLCAWSLSWTSMVRNIQYFGAGTRLSVL.

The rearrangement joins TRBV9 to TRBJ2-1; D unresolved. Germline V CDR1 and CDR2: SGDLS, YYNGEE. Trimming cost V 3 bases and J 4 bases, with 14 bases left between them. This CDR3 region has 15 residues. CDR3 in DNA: TGTGCCAGCAGCGGTGAGTGGGCCGGATACAATGAGCAGTTCTTC. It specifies CASSGEWAGYNEQFF.

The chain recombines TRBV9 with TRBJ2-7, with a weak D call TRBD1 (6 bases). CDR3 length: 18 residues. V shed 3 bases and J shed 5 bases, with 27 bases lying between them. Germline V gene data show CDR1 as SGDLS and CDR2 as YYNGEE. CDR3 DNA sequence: TGTGCCAGCAGCGAACAGACAGGTCCCACGAGCAGTAAGGACGAGCAGTACTTC. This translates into CASSEQTGPTSSKDEQYF.

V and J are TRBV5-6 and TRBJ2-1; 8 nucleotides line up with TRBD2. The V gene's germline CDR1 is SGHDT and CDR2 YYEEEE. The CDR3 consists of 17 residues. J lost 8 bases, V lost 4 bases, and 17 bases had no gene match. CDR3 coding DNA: TGTGCCAGCAGCATTAGACTAGCGCGGCTTTATTTGGATGAGCAGTTCTTC. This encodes CASSIRLARLYLDEQFF. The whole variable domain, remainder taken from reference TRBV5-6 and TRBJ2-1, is DAGVTQSPTHLIKTRGQQVTLRCSPKSGHDTVSWYQQALGQGPQFIFQYYEEEERQRGNFPDRFSGHQFPNYSSELNVNALLLGDSALYLCASSIRLARLYLDEQFFGPGTRLTVL.

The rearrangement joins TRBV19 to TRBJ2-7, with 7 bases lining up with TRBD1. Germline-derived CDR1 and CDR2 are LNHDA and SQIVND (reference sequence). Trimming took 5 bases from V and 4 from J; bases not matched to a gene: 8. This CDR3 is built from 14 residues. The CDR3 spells CASSFGTVGYEQYF. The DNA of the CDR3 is TGTGCCAGTAGTTTCGGGACAGTGGGGTACGAGCAGTACTTC.

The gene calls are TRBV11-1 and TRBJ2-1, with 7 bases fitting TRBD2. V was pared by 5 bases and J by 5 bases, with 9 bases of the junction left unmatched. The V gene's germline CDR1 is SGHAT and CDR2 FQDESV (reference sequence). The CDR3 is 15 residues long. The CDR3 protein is CASSGQIRGDNEQFF. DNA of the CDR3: TGTGCCAGCAGCGGCCAGATCCGGGGGGACAATGAGCAGTTCTTC.

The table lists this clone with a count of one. CDR3 nucleotide sequence: TGCGCCAGCAGCTCTGGGGCGGGGACTCAGAACACTGAAGCTTTCTTT. It specifies CASSSGAGTQNTEAFF. The V call is TRBV5-1, the J call TRBJ1-1, with D possibly TRBD1 on 5 matching bases. The CDR3 is 16 residues long. CDR1 is SGHRS, CDR2 YFSETQ, per germline. The V gene lost 3 bases and the J gene lost 1 base, with 16 bases spanning the gap.

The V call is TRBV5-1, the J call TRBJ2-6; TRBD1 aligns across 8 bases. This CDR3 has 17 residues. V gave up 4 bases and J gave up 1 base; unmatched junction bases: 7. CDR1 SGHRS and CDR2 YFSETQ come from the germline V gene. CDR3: CASSTGTGQSGANVLTF. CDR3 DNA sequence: TGCGCCAGCAGCACCGGGACAGGCCAGTCTGGGGCCAACGTCCTGACTTTC.

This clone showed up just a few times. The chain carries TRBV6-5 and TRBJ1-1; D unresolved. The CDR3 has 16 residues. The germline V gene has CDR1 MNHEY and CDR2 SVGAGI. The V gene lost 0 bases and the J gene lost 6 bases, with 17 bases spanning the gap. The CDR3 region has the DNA TGTGCCAGCAGTTACTCGTGGGCTAACGGTACCCCTGAAGCTTTCTTT. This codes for CASSYSWANGTPEAFF.

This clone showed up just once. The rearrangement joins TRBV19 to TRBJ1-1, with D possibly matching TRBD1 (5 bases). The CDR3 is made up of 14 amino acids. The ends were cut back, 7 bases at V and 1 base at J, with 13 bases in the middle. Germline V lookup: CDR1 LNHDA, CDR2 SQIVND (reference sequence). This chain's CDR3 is CASILDTRNTEAFF. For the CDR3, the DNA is TGTGCCAGTATCCTGGACACCAGGAACACTGAAGCTTTCTTT.

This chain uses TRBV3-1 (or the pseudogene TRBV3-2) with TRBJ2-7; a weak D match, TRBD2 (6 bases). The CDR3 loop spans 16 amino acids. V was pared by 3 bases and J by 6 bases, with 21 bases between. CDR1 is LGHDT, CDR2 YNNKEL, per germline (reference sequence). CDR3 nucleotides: TGTGCCAGCAGCCATCACAGACTAGGAAAGAGGCTCGAGCAGTACTTC. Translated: CASSHHRLGKRLEQYF.

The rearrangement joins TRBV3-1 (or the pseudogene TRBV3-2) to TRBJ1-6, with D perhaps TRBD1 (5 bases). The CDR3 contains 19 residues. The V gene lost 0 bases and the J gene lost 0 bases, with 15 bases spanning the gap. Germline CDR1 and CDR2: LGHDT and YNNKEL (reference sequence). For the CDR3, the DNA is TGTGCCAGCAGCCAAGATAATGCAGGGCCGAGCTCCTATAATTCACCCCTCCACTTT. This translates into CASSQDNAGPSSYNSPLHF.

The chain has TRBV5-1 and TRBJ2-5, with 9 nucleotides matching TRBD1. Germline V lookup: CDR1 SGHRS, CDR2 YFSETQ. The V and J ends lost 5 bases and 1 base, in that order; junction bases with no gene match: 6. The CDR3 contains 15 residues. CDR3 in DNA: TGCGCCAGCAGAAGGACAGGGGCTGCCCAAGAGACCCAGTACTTC. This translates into CASRRTGAAQETQYF.